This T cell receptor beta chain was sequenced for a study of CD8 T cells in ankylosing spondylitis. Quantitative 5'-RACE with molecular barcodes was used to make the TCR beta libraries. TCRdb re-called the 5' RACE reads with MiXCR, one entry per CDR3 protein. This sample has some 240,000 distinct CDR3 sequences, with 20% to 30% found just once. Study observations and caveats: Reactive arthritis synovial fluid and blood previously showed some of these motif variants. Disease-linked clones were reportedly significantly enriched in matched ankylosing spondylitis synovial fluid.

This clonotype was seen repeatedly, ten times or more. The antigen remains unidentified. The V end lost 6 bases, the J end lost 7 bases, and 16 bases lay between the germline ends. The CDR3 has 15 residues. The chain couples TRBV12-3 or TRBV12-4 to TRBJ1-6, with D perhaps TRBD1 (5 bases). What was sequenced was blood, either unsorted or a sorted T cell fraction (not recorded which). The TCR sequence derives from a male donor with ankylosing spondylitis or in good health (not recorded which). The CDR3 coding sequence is TGTGCCAGCAGCCCGCTGAGGGGAGCGAATTCACCCCTCCACTTT. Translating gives CASSPLRGANSPLHF.